This TCR beta chain was obtained from a study of glioma-infiltrating T cells. Germline V gives CDR1 SGHTA, CDR2 FQGNSA. Deletions cut 1 base from V and 1 base from J, with 10 bases between. This CDR3 has 15 residues. This clonotype was picked up many times. Using RNA template, CDR3s of TCR alpha and beta were amplified with iRepertoire arm-PCR. TCRdb reprocessed the multiplex PCR reads with MiXCR, giving one entry per CDR3 protein. The table has 93,000 or so distinct CDR3 sequences, less than 30% seen once. This receptor was obtained from a human donor with low-grade glioma or glioblastoma, undergoing nonglioma brain surgery, or in good health (not recorded which). This chain uses TRBV7-2 with TRBJ1-1, with a possible D match to TRBD1 (5 bases). The specimen sequenced was glioma tissue, nonneoplastic brain tissue, or PBMCs (not recorded which). The DNA for the CDR3 is TGTGCCAGCAGCTTAGTCTTTGGACAGAACACTGAAGCTTTCTTT. As protein: CASSLVFGQNTEAFF. Based on the CDR3 plus reference TRBV7-2 and TRBJ1-1, the full variable domain is GAGVSQSPSNKVTEKGKDVELRCDPISGHTALYWYRQSLGQGLEFLIYFQGNSAPDKSGLPSDRFSAERTGGSVSTLTIQRTQQEDSAVYLCASSLVFGQNTEAFFGQGTRLTVV.